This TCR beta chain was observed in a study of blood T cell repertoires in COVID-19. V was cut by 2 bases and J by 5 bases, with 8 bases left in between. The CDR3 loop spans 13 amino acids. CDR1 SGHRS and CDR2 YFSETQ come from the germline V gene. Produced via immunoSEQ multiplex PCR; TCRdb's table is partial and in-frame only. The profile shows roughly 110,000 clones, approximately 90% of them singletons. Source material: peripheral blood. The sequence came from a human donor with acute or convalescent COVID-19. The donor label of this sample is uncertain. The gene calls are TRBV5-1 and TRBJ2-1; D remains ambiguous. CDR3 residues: CASSLALNNEQFF. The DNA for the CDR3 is TGCGCCAGCAGCTTAGCACTTAACAATGAGCAGTTCTTC.